Listed below are T cell receptor beta chains from one sample, sequenced in a study of blood T cell repertoires in COVID-19. Sequenced by immunoSEQ multiplex PCR; TCRdb stores in-frame clones only, minus some. The table has 250,000 to 350,000 clones, 85% to 90% seen once. Sequencing input: peripheral blood. The source is a woman aged 25 to 39 with COVID-19, enrolled during active disease. CDR3s include the opening cysteine and the closing phenylalanine or tryptophan. D genes are given only for firm matches. Clone sizes are given selectively: once, few, many, or a class where the clone is expanded.

cdr3_nt,cdr3_aa,v_call,clone_size,d_call,j_call
TGCGCCAGCAGCTTGGGCGGGTCCGAGCAGTACTTC,CASSLGGSEQYF,TRBV5-1,NA,NA,TRBJ2-7
TGTGCCAGCAGCTCCCTCCTCACCTGGACTAGCGCCTCCTACGAGCAGTACTTC,CASSSLLTWTSASYEQYF,TRBV7-6,NA,TRBD2,TRBJ2-7
TGTGCCAGCAGCGCATCGGACTCACGCCTCCCAGAGACCCAGTACTTC,CASSASDSRLPETQYF,TRBV7-3,NA,NA,TRBJ2-5
TGTGCCAGCAGCGATGGACTAGCTTGGGCCAATGAGCAGTTCTTC,CASSDGLAWANEQFF,TRBV9,NA,TRBD2,TRBJ2-1
TGTGCCAGCAGCCCAATAGACTGGGTACGGGCAGATACGCAGTATTTT,CASSPIDWVRADTQYF,TRBV7-9,NA,NA,TRBJ2-3
TGTGCCAGCAGTTTTACCGGGTACGAGCAGTACTTC,CASSFTGYEQYF,TRBV27,NA,NA,TRBJ2-7
TGTGCCACCCCGACAGGGGGGCGGACCTGGAACACCGGGGAGCTGTTTTTT,CATPTGGRTWNTGELFF,TRBV5-8,NA,TRBD1,TRBJ2-2
TGCGCCAGCAGGGGACAGGGGACTAGCCCCCACGTCCCAGATACGCAGTATTTT,CASRGQGTSPHVPDTQYF,TRBV4-1,NA,NA,TRBJ2-3
TGTGCCAGCAGCTCCCCAGGATGGGGGGGGGACACTGAAGCTTTCTTT,CASSSPGWGGDTEAFF,TRBV7-9,few,NA,TRBJ1-1
TGCGCCAGCAGCTACCAGGGGAACACTGAAGCTTTCTTT,CASSYQGNTEAFF,TRBV5-1,NA,NA,TRBJ1-1
TGTGCCAGCAGCTTATCTCTAGCCGGGCAGTACTTC,CASSLSLAGQYF,TRBV7-9,NA,NA,TRBJ2-7
TGCGCCAGCAGCCACCCAGGGCTAGCCAAAAACATTCAGTACTTC,CASSHPGLAKNIQYF,TRBV4-1,NA,NA,TRBJ2-4
TGCGCCAGCAGCCAAGAAACACAGGCGAACACCGGGGAGCTGTTTTTT,CASSQETQANTGELFF,TRBV4-1,NA,NA,TRBJ2-2
TGTGCCAGCAGCTTGACAGGGCTACGCACAGATACGCAGTATTTT,CASSLTGLRTDTQYF,TRBV7-3,NA,TRBD1,TRBJ2-3
TGTGCCAGCAGCGTAGAGTCTACGAACACTGAAGCTTTCTTT,CASSVESTNTEAFF,TRBV9,once,NA,TRBJ1-1
TGCAGCGTTGGGACAGGTAGCAATCAGCCCCAGCATTTT,CSVGTGSNQPQHF,TRBV29-1,NA,TRBD1,TRBJ1-5
TGTGCCAGCAGCTTAAATAGCTGGACCGGGGAGCTGTTTTTT,CASSLNSWTGELFF,TRBV7-2,NA,NA,TRBJ2-2
TGTGCCAGCAGTTACGGGGAAGCGGGTAATTCACCCCTCCACTTT,CASSYGEAGNSPLHF,TRBV6-5,NA,NA,TRBJ1-6
TGTGCCAGCAGCCAAGGACAGTATCCTAGCACAGATACGCAGTATTTT,CASSQGQYPSTDTQYF,TRBV7-2,NA,NA,TRBJ2-3
TGCAGCGTTAGGACAGCTACTTCCTACGAGCAGTACTTC,CSVRTATSYEQYF,TRBV29-1,NA,NA,TRBJ2-7
TGTGCCAGTAGTTTCAGACAGGGGTTCTCTTTTTCTGAAGCTTTCTTT,CASSFRQGFSFSEAFF,TRBV19,NA,TRBD1,TRBJ1-1
TGTGCCAGCTCACGCGTCGGTTCTGTTGTCCCCCCCTTC,CASSRVGSVVPPF,TRBV18,NA,NA,TRBJ1-2
TGTGCCAGCAGCCGCGAAAGACACAACTATGGCTACACCTTC,CASSRERHNYGYTF,TRBV28,NA,NA,TRBJ1-2
TGTGCCTGGAGCGGACTTTCCAGGTTACGATCAGGAAACACCATATATTTT,CAWSGLSRLRSGNTIYF,TRBV30,NA,NA,TRBJ1-3
TGTGCCAGCAGTGACCCGGGACAGGGTAGCGAAAAACTGTTTTTT,CASSDPGQGSEKLFF,TRBV6-1,NA,TRBD1,TRBJ1-4
TGTGCCAGCAGCTTGCAGGGTTCGACTGGGGCCAACGTCCTGACTTTC,CASSLQGSTGANVLTF,TRBV5-4,NA,NA,TRBJ2-6
TGTGCCAGCAGCCCCACGTGGGGGGATTATGATGAGCAGTTCTTC,CASSPTWGDYDEQFF,TRBV5-4,NA,NA,TRBJ2-1
TGTGCCAGCAGCCAAGATTCTACTAGCGGGAGCCCTGAGCAGTTCTTC,CASSQDSTSGSPEQFF,TRBV4-2,NA,TRBD2,TRBJ2-1
TGTGCCAGCAGCGCAGAGGGAGGGCCTCCCTACGAGCAGTACTTC,CASSAEGGPPYEQYF,TRBV11-3,NA,TRBD2,TRBJ2-7
TGCGCCAGCAGCGCGGACCAGGGTGGGGGAGGTCAGCCCCAGCATTTT,CASSADQGGGGQPQHF,TRBV5-1,NA,NA,TRBJ1-5
TGCGCCAGCAGTCTGACTAGCGGGATGTACGAGCAGTACTTC,CASSLTSGMYEQYF,TRBV10-2,NA,TRBD2,TRBJ2-7
TGTGCCAGCAGTTTAACGTCTACCCGGCAGTTCTTC,CASSLTSTRQFF,TRBV28,NA,NA,TRBJ2-1
TGTGCCAGCAGTTACGGCGAGACAGGGGGCATGAATGAGCAGTTCTTC,CASSYGETGGMNEQFF,TRBV6-5,once,TRBD1,TRBJ2-1
TGTGCCAGCTCCCAACCGCCTAGCGGGAGTCTCACAGATACGCAGTATTTT,CASSQPPSGSLTDTQYF,TRBV5-4,NA,TRBD2,TRBJ2-3
TGTGCCAGTCTGGCAGGGTTCGAGCAGTACTTC,CASLAGFEQYF,TRBV28,NA,NA,TRBJ2-7
TGTGCCTGGGGACAGGGGTTCTATGGCTACACCTTC,CAWGQGFYGYTF,TRBV30,NA,TRBD1,TRBJ1-2
TGTGCCAGCAGTGAATCGAGGGGGCTTCATGGCTACACCTTC,CASSESRGLHGYTF,TRBV2,NA,TRBD1,TRBJ1-2
TGTGCCAGCAGCTTATCGCAGGGCCTATACGAGCAGTACTTC,CASSLSQGLYEQYF,TRBV11-2,NA,NA,TRBJ2-7
TGTGCCACCAGTGATTTCTCCTATGGCTACACCTTC,CATSDFSYGYTF,TRBV24-1,few,NA,TRBJ1-2
TGTGCCAGCAGCTTAAGTACTAGCATCTCAGATACGCAGTATTTT,CASSLSTSISDTQYF,TRBV13,NA,NA,TRBJ2-3
TGTGCCAGCAGCCAACAAGCGGGAGGGCCCTACGAGCAGTACTTC,CASSQQAGGPYEQYF,TRBV3-1/TRBV3-2,NA,TRBD2,TRBJ2-7
TGTGCCACCAGCAGAGATGGCGGGACTGGCGGGGAGCTGTTTTTT,CATSRDGGTGGELFF,TRBV15,NA,NA,TRBJ2-2
TGTGCCTGGACCTCCCTAGCGGACTCCTACAATGAGCAGTTCTTC,CAWTSLADSYNEQFF,TRBV30,NA,TRBD2,TRBJ2-1
TGTGCCTGTTGTCCGGGACTGGGGACCTATAGCAATCAGCCCCAGCATTTT,CACCPGLGTYSNQPQHF,TRBV19,NA,NA,TRBJ1-5
TGTGCCAGCAGCCCAGGGGGTACAGATCAGCCCCAGCATTTT,CASSPGGTDQPQHF,TRBV16,NA,TRBD1,TRBJ1-5
TGCGCCAGCAGCTTGGTGACAGCAACTAATGAAAAACTGTTTTTT,CASSLVTATNEKLFF,TRBV5-1,NA,NA,TRBJ1-4
TGTGCCAGCAGCCCGGCTAGCGCACCTAGCACAGATACGCAGTATTTT,CASSPASAPSTDTQYF,TRBV7-9,NA,NA,TRBJ2-3
TGTGCCAGCAGCGCCTTAGCGGGAGTGGGCGCAGATACGCAGTATTTT,CASSALAGVGADTQYF,TRBV2,once,TRBD2,TRBJ2-3
TGCGCCAGCAGCATAGGACTAGCGGGACAGTTTGAGACCCAGTACTTC,CASSIGLAGQFETQYF,TRBV4-1,NA,TRBD2,TRBJ2-5
TGTGCCAGCAGCTTGTGGGAGGGAGCTGAAAAACTGTTTTTT,CASSLWEGAEKLFF,TRBV5-4,once,NA,TRBJ1-4
TGTGCCAGCAGCCCCGACGGGGGATACCGTGGATCACCCCTCCACTTT,CASSPDGGYRGSPLHF,TRBV9,NA,NA,TRBJ1-6